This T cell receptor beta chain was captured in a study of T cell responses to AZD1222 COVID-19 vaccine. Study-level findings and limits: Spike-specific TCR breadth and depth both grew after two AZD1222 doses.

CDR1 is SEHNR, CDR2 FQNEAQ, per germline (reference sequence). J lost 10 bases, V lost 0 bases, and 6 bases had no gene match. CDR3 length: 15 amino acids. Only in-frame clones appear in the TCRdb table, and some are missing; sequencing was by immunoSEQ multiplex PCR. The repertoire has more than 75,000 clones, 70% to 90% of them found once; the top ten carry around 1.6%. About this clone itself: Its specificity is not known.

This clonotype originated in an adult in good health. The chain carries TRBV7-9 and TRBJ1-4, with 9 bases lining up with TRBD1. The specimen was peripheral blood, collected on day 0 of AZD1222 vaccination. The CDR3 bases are TGTGCCAGCAGCTTAGCTAGGACAGGGGCCGCAAAACTGTTTTTT. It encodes CASSLARTGAAKLFF.